The clone carrying this T cell receptor beta chain was counted only a few times. Its antigen is not identified. Time point in this sample: patch test 3, about 24 weeks after DPC sensitization. Regarding treatment: therapeutic diphenylcyclopropenone sensitization with weekly scalp DPC. Prior to each patch test being applied, blood was drawn. The sample belongs to a study of human T cells and chemical hapten exposure. Whole-study findings and limits: No alteration of TCRs above 1 in 1000 frequency was seen with DPC sensitization.

Via MiXCR, TCRdb re-called the RACE reads, giving one row per CDR3 protein. The table includes more than 95,000 distinct CDR3 sequences, around 35% detected once. The CDR3 extends over 13 amino acids. Germline assignment: CDR1 MGHRA and CDR2 YSYEKL. The V end was cut by 0 bases, the J end by 6 bases, with 9 bases between. The specimen comprised whole blood, sampled in connection with sensitization to the hapten diphenylcyclopropenone (DPC). The sequence derives from a man aged 40-49 years with alopecia areata. Some clones in this sample may be carry-over from other donors' samples. V is TRBV4-1 and J is TRBJ2-7, with D tentatively TRBD2 (6 bases). CDR3 nucleotide sequence: TGCGCCAGCAGCCAAGAAAGGGGAGGCGAGCAGTACGTC. This codes for CASSQERGGEQYV.